Below, 5 T cell receptor beta chains from the same sample are listed, as sequenced in a study of neurological immune-mediated disorders. One entry per CDR3 protein, called by TCRdb with MiXCR from the 5' RACE reads. The sample lists some 50,000 distinct CDR3 sequences, approximately 15% occurring once. Sequenced: PBMCs. Receptor source: a man between 60 and 75 years old in good health.

This clonotype was seen ten or more times. The chain has TRBV7-2 and TRBJ2-1; either TRBD1 or TRBD2 may fit D (5 bases each). The CDR3 totals 18 residues. Germline CDR1 SGHTA, CDR2 FQGNSA. V was trimmed by 1 base and J by 7 bases, leaving 23 bases between them. Here the CDR3 DNA reads TGTGCCAGCAGCTTAGAGGGTTCAGGGAGAGTTCTCGGGAATGAGCAGTTCTTC. This sequence encodes CASSLEGSGRVLGNEQFF.

The rearrangement links TRBV5-6 to TRBJ1-3; 10 bases line up with TRBD1. The junction had 4 bases not matched to a gene; V was cut back by 2 bases and J by 2 bases. Germline V gives CDR1 SGHDT, CDR2 YYEEEE. The CDR3 length is 16 residues. The CDR3: CASSLPGQGAGNTIYF. The CDR3 DNA reads as TGTGCCAGCAGCTTACCAGGACAGGGGGCTGGAAACACCATATATTTT.

This clonotype was seen many times. The rearrangement links TRBV5-1 to TRBJ2-6, with TRBD1 matching over 8 bases. V shed 4 bases, J shed 4 bases, and the junction held 13 bases outside the gene matches. Germline loops: CDR1 SGHRS, CDR2 YFSETQ. CDR3 length: 18 residues. CDR3 in DNA: TGCGCCAGCAGCCCCCTCCTCCAGACAGGGGTCGGGGCCAACGTCCTGACTTTC. This translates into CASSPLLQTGVGANVLTF.

Turning to this clonotype: A much larger clone lies a single base off, so this may be a read error. The CDR3 spells CASSQRLAATYNEQFF. In DNA, the CDR3 is TGTGCCAGCAGCCAACGACTAGCGGCAACCTACAATGAGCAGTTCTTC. The J gene is TRBJ2-1, the V gene TRBV28; 9 nucleotides line up with TRBD2. Germline CDR1 reads MDHEN; CDR2 reads SYDVKM. The V segment lost 6 bases and the J segment 2 bases; nucleotides outside the gene matches: 8. This CDR3 spans 16 amino acids. The full variable domain, with the rest looked up from reference TRBV28 and TRBJ2-1, is DVKVTQSSRYLVKRTGEKVFLECVQDMDHENMFWYRQDPGLGLRLIYFSYDVKMKEKGDIPEGYSVSREKKERFSLILESASTNQTSMYLCASSQRLAATYNEQFFGPGTRLTVL.

This clonotype has only a few counts. The chain links TRBV24-1 to TRBJ2-7; D unresolved. The CDR3 covers 11 residues. V lost 2 bases, J lost 5 bases, and 3 bases lay in between. Germline CDR1 is KGHDR and CDR2 is SFDVKD. CDR3 DNA: TGTGCCACCAGTGATTCTAACGAGCAGTACTTC. Its translation: CATSDSNEQYF.